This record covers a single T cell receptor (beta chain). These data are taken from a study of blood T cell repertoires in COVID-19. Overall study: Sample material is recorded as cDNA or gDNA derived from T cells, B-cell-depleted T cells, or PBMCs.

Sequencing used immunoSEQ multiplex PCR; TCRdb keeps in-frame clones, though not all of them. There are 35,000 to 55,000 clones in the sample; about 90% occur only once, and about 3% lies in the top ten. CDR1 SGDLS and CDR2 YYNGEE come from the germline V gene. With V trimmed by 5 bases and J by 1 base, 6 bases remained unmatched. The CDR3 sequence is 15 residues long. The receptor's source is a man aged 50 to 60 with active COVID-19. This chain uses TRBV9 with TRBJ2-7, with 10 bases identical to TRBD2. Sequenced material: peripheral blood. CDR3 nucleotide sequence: TGTGCCAGCAGTTTAGCGGGGGGTTTATCCTACGAGCAGTACTTC. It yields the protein CASSLAGGLSYEQYF.